This TCR beta chain is from a study of blood T cell repertoires in COVID-19. Turning to the study itself: In each case, the material was cDNA or gDNA derived from T cells, B-cell-depleted T cells, or PBMCs.

The count of this clone is one. The authors' processing: Amplification with reference gene primers provided the estimates of nucleated cell counts. Method: immunoSEQ multiplex PCR; TCRdb's copy keeps in-frame clones and lacks some. V and J calls and clone size are given by that table; D and trimming were obtained from the DNA. The data hold 62,000 or so clones, with roughly 80% observed a single time. The CDR3 has 13 residues. V shed 5 bases and J shed 5 bases, with 11 bases lying between them. CDR1 is SGHKS, CDR2 YYEKEE, per germline (reference sequence). This chain uses TRBV5-5 with TRBJ2-1; possibly TRBD1 for D (6 bases). The sample comprised peripheral blood. This TCR came from a man aged 55 to 70 with COVID-19, enrolled during active disease. The CDR3 spells CASSRRGNNEQFF. The CDR3 bases are TGTGCCAGCAGTCGTAGGGGGAACAATGAGCAGTTCTTC.